What follows are 5 T cell receptor beta chains derived from one specimen sequenced in a study of tumor and adjacent non-tumor tissue in lung cancer. The library came from three nested PCR rounds adapted from ARM-PCR protocols. TCRdb reprocessed the multiplex PCR reads with MiXCR, giving one entry per CDR3 protein. The profile covers about 200,000 distinct CDR3 sequences, with about two thirds appearing a single time and around 27% taken by the ten largest. The template was RNA from unsorted bulk tissue. Sequenced input: lung tumor tissue. These receptors all come from a man in his sixties with non-small cell lung cancer.

Points on this clonotype: The junction does not match germline at one end; this may be a read error. The CDR3 DNA reads as TGCGCCAGCAGCCACTCCGGCGGGGCAGGGCACACATATACGCAGTATTTT. Translation gives CASSHSGGAGHTYTQYF. The genes are TRBV4-3 and TRBJ2-3; maybe TRBD2 (6 bases). CDR1 and CDR2 from the germline V gene are LGHNA and YSLEER. This CDR3 contains 17 residues.

With respect to this clonotype: Sequence at one end of the junction differs from germline and may be a read error. J is TRBJ2-7 and V is TRBV20-1; 8 nucleotides line up with TRBD2. Germline V lookup: CDR1 DFQATT, CDR2 SNEGSKA (reference sequence). The length of the CDR3 is 14 residues. CDR3 sequence reads: CIARVPGGTYEQYF. CDR3 nucleotide sequence: TGTATTGCTAGAGTTCCGGGGGGGACCTACGAGCAGTACTTC.

This clonotype was observed a single time. Possible read error: a much larger clone is one base away. This sequence joins TRBV12-3 or TRBV12-4 and TRBJ1-1; D unclear. The CDR3 totals 13 residues. This chain's CDR3 is CASNLVGNTEAFF. The CDR3 DNA is TGTGCCAGCAATTTAGTGGGGAACACTGAAGCTTTCTTT.

This clonotype was recorded many times. The chain carries TRBV12-3 or TRBV12-4 and TRBJ2-6, with TRBD1 matching 7 bases. CDR3 length: 19 residues. Trimming took 3 bases from V and 0 from J; bases not matched to a gene: 11. DNA for the CDR3: TGTGCCAGCAGTTTCCGTATCCGGGACAGTCCCTCTGGGGCCAACGTCCTGACTTTC. Translation: CASSFRIRDSPSGANVLTF.

At least ten counts were recorded for this clonotype. The V and J genes are TRBV4-3 and TRBJ1-1; maybe TRBD1 (6 bases). Between the trimmed V and J ends, which lost 1 base and 0 bases, there was a span of 9 bases. Germline CDR1 and CDR2: LGHNA and YSLEER. The CDR3 is 15 amino acids. The CDR3 nucleotides read TGCGCCAGCAGCCAAGGGGGGGGCTTGAACACTGAAGCTTTCTTT. It codes for CASSQGGGLNTEAFF.